This record covers a single T cell receptor (beta chain). The CDR3 has 16 amino acids. The V and J ends lost 5 bases and 5 bases, in that order; junction bases with no gene match: 10. Germline lookup yields CDR1 SGHTA and CDR2 FQGNSA. Under the authors' procedure: Reference gene primer amplification yielded estimated nucleated cell counts. Assay used: immunoSEQ multiplex PCR; TCRdb lists only in-frame clones, some missing. Clonal size and the V and J genes are those of that table, whereas D and trimming came from the DNA. The table lists some 160,000 clones, 80% to 90% of them singletons, with roughly 2.8% in the top ten. These data come from a study of blood T cell repertoires in COVID-19.

The J gene is TRBJ2-2, the V gene TRBV7-2, with 8 bases lining up with TRBD1. The sequence came from a man between 60 and 75 years old with acute or convalescent COVID-19. Material for sequencing was peripheral blood. The CDR3 loop reads CASSLIPGGSTGELFF. The CDR3 DNA follows: TGTGCCAGCAGCCTAATCCCAGGGGGCAGTACCGGGGAGCTGTTTTTT.